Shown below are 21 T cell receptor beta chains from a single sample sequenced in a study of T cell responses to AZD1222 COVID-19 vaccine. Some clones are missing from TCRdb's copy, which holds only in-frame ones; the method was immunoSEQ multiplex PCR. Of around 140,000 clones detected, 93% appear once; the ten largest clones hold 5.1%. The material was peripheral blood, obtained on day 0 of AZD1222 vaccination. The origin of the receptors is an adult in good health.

The CDR3 region is CASSLVAEGVTEAFF. In DNA, the CDR3 is TGTGCCAGCAGCTTAGTAGCGGAGGGGGTCACTGAAGCTTTCTTT. This chain links TRBV7-8 with TRBJ1-1; tentatively, D is TRBD1 (6 bases). CDR3 length: 15 amino acids. Germline assignment: CDR1 SGHVS and CDR2 FQNEAQ. V was pared by 1 base and J by 4 bases, with 13 bases between.

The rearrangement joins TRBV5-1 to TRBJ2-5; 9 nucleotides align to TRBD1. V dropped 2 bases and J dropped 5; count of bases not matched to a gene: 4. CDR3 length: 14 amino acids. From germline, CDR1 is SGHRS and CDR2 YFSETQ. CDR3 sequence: CASSLTGGWETQYF. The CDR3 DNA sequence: TGCGCCAGCAGCTTAACAGGGGGCTGGGAGACCCAGTACTTC.

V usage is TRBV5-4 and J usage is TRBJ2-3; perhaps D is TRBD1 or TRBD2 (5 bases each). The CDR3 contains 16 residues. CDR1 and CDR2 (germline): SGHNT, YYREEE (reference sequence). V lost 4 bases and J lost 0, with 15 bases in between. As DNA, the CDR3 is TGTGCCAGCAGCCCCGACCTCGGGGCCAGCACAGATACGCAGTATTTT. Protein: CASSPDLGASTDTQYF.

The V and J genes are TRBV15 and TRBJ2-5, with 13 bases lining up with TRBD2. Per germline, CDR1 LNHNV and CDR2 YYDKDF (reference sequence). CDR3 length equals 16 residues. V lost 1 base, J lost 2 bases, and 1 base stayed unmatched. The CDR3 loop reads CATSRGGLAGQETQYF. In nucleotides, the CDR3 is TGTGCCACCAGCAGAGGGGGACTAGCGGGGCAAGAGACCCAGTACTTC.

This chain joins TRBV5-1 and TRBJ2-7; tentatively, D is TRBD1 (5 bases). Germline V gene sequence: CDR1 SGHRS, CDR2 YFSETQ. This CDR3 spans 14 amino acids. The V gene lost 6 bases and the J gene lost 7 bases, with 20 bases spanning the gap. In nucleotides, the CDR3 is TGCGCCAGCACCACTCTTATAGGGGCTGAAGAGCAGTACTTC. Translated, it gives CASTTLIGAEEQYF.

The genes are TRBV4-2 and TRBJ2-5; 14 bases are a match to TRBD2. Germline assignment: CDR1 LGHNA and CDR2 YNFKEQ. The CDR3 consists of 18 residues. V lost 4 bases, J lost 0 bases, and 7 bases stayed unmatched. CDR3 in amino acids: CASSPGLAGGLYQETQYF. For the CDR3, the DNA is TGTGCCAGCAGCCCTGGACTAGCGGGGGGATTGTACCAAGAGACCCAGTACTTC.

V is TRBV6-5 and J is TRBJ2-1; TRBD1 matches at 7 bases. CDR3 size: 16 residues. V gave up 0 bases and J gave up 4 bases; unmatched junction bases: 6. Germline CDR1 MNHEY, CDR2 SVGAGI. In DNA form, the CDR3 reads TGTGCCAGCAGTTACTCAACAGGGGAGATATACAATGAGCAGTTCTTC. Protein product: CASSYSTGEIYNEQFF.

CDR3 DNA: TGTGCCAGCAGCCAAGGACCCACAAACGAGCAGTACTTC. Translation: CASSQGPTNEQYF. This sequence joins TRBV3-1 (or the pseudogene TRBV3-2) and TRBJ2-7; D ambiguous. This CDR3 spans 13 amino acids. Trimming removed 1 base at V and 5 bases at J, with 9 bases between. Germline V gene sequence: CDR1 LGHDT, CDR2 YNNKEL (reference sequence).

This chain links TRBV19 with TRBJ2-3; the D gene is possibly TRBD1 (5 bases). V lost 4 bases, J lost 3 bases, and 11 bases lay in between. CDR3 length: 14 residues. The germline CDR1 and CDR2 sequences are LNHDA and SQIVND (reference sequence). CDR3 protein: CASSTNRQTDTQYF. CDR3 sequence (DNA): TGTGCCAGTAGTACGAACCGACAGACAGATACGCAGTATTTT.

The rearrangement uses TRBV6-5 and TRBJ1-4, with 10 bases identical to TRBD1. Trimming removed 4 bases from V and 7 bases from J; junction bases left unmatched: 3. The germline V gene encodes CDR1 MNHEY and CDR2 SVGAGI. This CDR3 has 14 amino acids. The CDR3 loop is CASSSTGGGEKLFF. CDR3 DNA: TGTGCCAGCAGTTCGACAGGGGGCGGTGAAAAACTGTTTTTT.

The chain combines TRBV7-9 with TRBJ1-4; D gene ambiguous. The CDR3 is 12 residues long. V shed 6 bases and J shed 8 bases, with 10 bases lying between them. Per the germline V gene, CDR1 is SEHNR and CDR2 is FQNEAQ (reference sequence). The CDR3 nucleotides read TGTGCCAGCAGGCGTACAGAGGAAAAACTGTTTTTT. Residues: CASRRTEEKLFF.

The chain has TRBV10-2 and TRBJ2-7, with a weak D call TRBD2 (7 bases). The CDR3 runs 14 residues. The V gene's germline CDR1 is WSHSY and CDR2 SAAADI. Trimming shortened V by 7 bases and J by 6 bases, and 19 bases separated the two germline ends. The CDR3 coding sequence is TGCGCCAGCAACCCGAGCGGGACAATGGGCGAGCAGTACTTC. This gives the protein CASNPSGTMGEQYF.

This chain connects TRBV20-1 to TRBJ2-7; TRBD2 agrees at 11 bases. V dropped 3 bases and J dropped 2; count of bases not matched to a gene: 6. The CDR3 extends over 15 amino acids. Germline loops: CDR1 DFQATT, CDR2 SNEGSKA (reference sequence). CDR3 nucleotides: TGCAGTGCTAGTACTAGCGGGGGAAGGCCCTACGAGCAGTACTTC. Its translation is CSASTSGGRPYEQYF.

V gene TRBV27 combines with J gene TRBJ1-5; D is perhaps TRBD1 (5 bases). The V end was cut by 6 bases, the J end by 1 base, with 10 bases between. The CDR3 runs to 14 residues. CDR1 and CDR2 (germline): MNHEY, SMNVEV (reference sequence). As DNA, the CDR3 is TGTGCCAGCAGCCACCGGGACAGCAATCAGCCCCAGCATTTT. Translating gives CASSHRDSNQPQHF.

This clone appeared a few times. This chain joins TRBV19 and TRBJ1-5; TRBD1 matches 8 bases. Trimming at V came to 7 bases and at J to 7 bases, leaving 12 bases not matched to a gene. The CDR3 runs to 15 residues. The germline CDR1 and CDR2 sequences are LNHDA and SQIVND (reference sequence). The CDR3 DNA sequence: TGTGCCAGTACCCCCGGCCAGGGGGCTAAACAGCCCCAGCATTTT. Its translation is CASTPGQGAKQPQHF.

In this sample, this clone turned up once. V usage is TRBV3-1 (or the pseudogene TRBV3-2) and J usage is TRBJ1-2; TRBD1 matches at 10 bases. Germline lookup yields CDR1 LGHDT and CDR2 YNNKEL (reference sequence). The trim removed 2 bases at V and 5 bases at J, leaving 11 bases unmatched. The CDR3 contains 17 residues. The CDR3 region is CASSQRDRGRVDYGYTF. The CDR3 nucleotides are TGTGCCAGCAGCCAAAGGGACAGGGGACGGGTGGATTATGGCTACACCTTC.

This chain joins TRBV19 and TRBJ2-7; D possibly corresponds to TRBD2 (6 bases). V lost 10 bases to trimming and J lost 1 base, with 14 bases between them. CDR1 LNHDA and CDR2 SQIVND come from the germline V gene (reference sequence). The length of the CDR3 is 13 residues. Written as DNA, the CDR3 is TGTGCCACCGCGGGGACTGGGTCCTACGAGCAGTACTTC. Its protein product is CATAGTGSYEQYF.

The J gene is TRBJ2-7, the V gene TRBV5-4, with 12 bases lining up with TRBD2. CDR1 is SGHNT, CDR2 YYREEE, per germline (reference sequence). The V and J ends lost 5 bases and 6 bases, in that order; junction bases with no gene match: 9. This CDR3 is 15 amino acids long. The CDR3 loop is CASSTRLAGEAEQYF. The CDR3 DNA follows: TGTGCCAGCAGTACAAGACTAGCGGGAGAAGCCGAGCAGTACTTC.

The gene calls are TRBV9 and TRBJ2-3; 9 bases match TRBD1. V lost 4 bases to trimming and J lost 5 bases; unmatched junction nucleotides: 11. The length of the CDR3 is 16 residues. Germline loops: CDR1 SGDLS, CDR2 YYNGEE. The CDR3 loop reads CASSPRQGDGGDTQYF. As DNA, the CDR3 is TGTGCCAGCAGCCCCCGACAGGGGGACGGAGGAGATACGCAGTATTTT.

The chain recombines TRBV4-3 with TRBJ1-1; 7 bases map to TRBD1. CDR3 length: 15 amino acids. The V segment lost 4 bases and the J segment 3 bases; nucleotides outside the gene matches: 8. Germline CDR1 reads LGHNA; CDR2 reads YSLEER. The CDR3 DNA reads TGCGCCAGCAGCCCTTCGGGACAGTCCTACACTGAAGCTTTCTTT. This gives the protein CASSPSGQSYTEAFF.

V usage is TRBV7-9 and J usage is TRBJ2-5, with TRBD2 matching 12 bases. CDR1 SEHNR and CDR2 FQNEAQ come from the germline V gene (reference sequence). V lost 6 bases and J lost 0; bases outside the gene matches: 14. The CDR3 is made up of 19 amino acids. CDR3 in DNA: TGTGCCAGCAGTCGCGTCTCGGGACTAGCGGGTCTGTACCAAGAGACCCAGTACTTC. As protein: CASSRVSGLAGLYQETQYF.